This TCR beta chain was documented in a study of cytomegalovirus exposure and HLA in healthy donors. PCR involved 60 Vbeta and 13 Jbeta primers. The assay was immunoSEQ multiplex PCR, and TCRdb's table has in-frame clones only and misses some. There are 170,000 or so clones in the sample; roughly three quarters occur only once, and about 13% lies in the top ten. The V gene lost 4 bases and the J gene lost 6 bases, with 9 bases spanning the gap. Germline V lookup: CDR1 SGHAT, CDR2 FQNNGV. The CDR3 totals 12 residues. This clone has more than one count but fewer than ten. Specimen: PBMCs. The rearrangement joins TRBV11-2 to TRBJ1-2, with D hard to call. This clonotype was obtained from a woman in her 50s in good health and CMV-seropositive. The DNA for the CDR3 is TGTGCCAGCAGCTCAGACCGTCATGGCTACACCTTC. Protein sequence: CASSSDRHGYTF.